This TCR beta chain appears in the sequencing data of a study of regulatory T cells in long-lasting Graves disease. Time point specified: newly diagnosed GD, antithyroid drugs for less than 3 months. RNA isolated from PBMCs was used to make the TCR library. The study, taken as a whole, reports: Newly diagnosed disease favored TRBV20-1 and TRBJ2-1 over persistent disease.

This clonotype was detected many times. Its antigen remains unknown. Unmatched junction bases numbered 11, after V lost 4 bases and J lost 8 bases. Germline V gene data show CDR1 as SNHLY and CDR2 as FYNNEI. The CDR3 is made up of 15 amino acids. Arm-PCR of CDR3 regions with iRepertoire HTBI primers generated TCR beta libraries. TCRdb called the multiplex PCR reads again in MiXCR, with one record for every CDR3 protein. This sample has fewer than 550,000 distinct CDR3 sequences, with roughly 15% found just once. These same records also appear under a second study, on T cells in Graves' hyperthyroidism and ophthalmopathy.

This clonotype originated in a young woman with Graves disease. This specimen was peripheral blood mononuclear cells (PBMCs), taken at new diagnosis, from a patient treated with antithyroid drugs. The chain recombines TRBV2 with TRBJ2-1, with TRBD1 matching 7 bases. The CDR3 reads CASSGRIGQGDEQFF. In DNA, the CDR3 is TGTGCCAGCAGTGGACGTATTGGGCAGGGGGATGAGCAGTTCTTC.